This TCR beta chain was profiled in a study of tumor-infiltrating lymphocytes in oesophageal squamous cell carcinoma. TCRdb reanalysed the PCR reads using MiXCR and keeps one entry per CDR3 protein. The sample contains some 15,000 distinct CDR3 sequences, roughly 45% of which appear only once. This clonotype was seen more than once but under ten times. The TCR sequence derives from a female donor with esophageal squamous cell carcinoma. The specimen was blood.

The CDR3 is CASSQWPLGTQYF. Here the CDR3 DNA reads TGTGCCAGCAGTCAATGGCCCCTGGGGACCCAGTACTTC. The chain uses TRBV6-6 and TRBJ2-5; D not certain. V gave up 5 bases and J gave up 7 bases, with 14 bases separating them. The CDR3 totals 13 residues. Germline assignment: CDR1 MNHNY and CDR2 SVGAGI (reference sequence).